The clone carrying this T cell receptor beta chain was counted only a few times. Its antigen is undetermined. The data derive from a study of blood T cells in healthy people across ages. Through a sample-barcoded 5' primer and a J-beta primer mix, a second PCR was run for about 6 to 11 cycles. TCRdb recomputed calls from the 5' RACE reads with MiXCR, one row per CDR3 protein. In the table there are about a million distinct CDR3 sequences, just over 50% of which are singletons. Study results and limitations: Researchers deemed the diversity estimates from one million T cells underestimates.

Trimming took 1 base from V and 0 from J, leaving 11 bases between them. Germline CDR1 is SGDLS and CDR2 is YYNGEE. The CDR3 sequence is 15 residues long. Healthy Caucasians from Russia aged about 6 to 100 served as donors. The sequence was collected from a woman aged 60-75 years in good health. The material sequenced was blood. The chain combines TRBV9 with TRBJ2-7, with D tentatively TRBD1 (6 bases). The CDR3 DNA is TGTGCCAGCAGCGTAACGGGACAATCCTCCTACGAGCAGTACTTC. This codes for CASSVTGQSSYEQYF.